These T cell receptor beta chains were read from a single sample in a study of T cells after yellow fever vaccination. TCRdb reprocessed the 5' RACE reads with MiXCR, giving one entry per CDR3 protein. Seen here are a few hundred thousand distinct CDR3 sequences, around 3.9% observed once, and the top ten hold 20% to 25%. This specimen consisted of PBMCs, obtained 5 days after the yellow fever booster vaccination. These receptors were obtained from a man in his late teens or twenties who received the YFV17D yellow fever vaccine. Each CDR3 is given with its conserved first and last residue.

j_call,v_call,cdr3_aa
TRBJ2-1,TRBV20-1,CSQRGLAGDEQFF
TRBJ2-1,TRBV4-3,CASSPTLAGGYNEQFF
TRBJ1-4,TRBV4-3,CASSRLGGAEEKLFF
TRBJ2-3,TRBV7-2,CASSTDSVPQYF
TRBJ2-5,TRBV7-2,CASRGLAGVQETQYF
TRBJ2-3,TRBV4-3,CASSQDSGGATSTDTQYF
TRBJ2-5,TRBV6-2/TRBV6-3,CASARTSAEETQYF
TRBJ2-4,TRBV6-5,CASSSQIAKNIQYF
TRBJ1-5,TRBV12-3/TRBV12-4,CASSFMAGSNQPQHF
TRBJ1-1,TRBV4-3,CASSQREPTEAFF
TRBJ1-2,TRBV7-6,CASSQEASNYGYTF
TRBJ2-3,TRBV7-8,CASSSWGGSTDTQYF
TRBJ2-6,TRBV7-8,CASSLELRPGANVLTF
TRBJ1-1,TRBV7-9,CASSLDIAAFF
TRBJ1-3,TRBV9,CASSATSYSGNTIYF
TRBJ2-7,TRBV7-9,CASSLGTANEQYF
TRBJ2-5,TRBV7-6,CASSLAFQGGETQYF
TRBJ2-3,TRBV7-9,CASSWKDTQYF
TRBJ2-3,TRBV6-6,CASSQGWTDTQYF
TRBJ1-1,TRBV5-4,CASSRDRHTEAFF
TRBJ1-2,TRBV4-3,CASSQGIYRRYGYTF
TRBJ1-2,TRBV27,CASSLSWDTNYGYTF
TRBJ2-1,TRBV19,CASSSGTSYSSYNEQFF
TRBJ2-2,TRBV7-9,CASSPLTQGTGELFF
TRBJ1-1,TRBV4-1,CASRATGTGTEAFF
TRBJ2-3,TRBV7-2,CASSLAATVGDTQYF
TRBJ2-2,TRBV7-2,CASRTSAAGELFF
TRBJ1-2,TRBV7-2,CASSLTGVGNYGYTF
TRBJ2-5,TRBV5-1,CASSLVAGGPNQETQYF
TRBJ2-5,TRBV2,CASSDTSGGETQYF
TRBJ2-5,TRBV3-1,CASSRPGLAQETQYF
TRBJ1-5,TRBV7-6,CASSLVFVDQPQHF
TRBJ1-2,TRBV12-3/TRBV12-4,CASSFRWTSDGYTF
TRBJ2-5,TRBV12-3/TRBV12-4,CASSLDRGTRETQYF
TRBJ1-4,TRBV9,CASSSGQKLFF
TRBJ2-1,TRBV5-1,CASLQWEFYNEQFF
TRBJ1-2,TRBV7-2,CASSWPGQLYGYTF
TRBJ1-2,TRBV29-1,CSVKTGNGYTF
TRBJ2-3,TRBV7-2,CASQPGYIGTDTQYF
TRBJ1-4,TRBV3-1,CASSPTGLGEKLFF
TRBJ2-1,TRBV3-1,CASSQEGGLQFF
TRBJ1-1,TRBV6-5,CASSSGGNTEAFF